The clone carrying this TCR beta chain was found many times. Its antigen is as yet unknown. The source of the sample is a study of T cells after yellow fever vaccination. Study overall: Preparation of fractions with low cell numbers was performed using SMART-Seq v4 Ultra Low Input.

The 5'RACE template-switching step produced TCR cDNA and added a universal primer site and UMIs. MiXCR was run by TCRdb on the 5' RACE reads, yielding one entry per CDR3 protein. The sample has roughly 330,000 distinct CDR3 sequences; approximately 4.2% are singletons. The ends were cut back, 1 base at V and 5 bases at J, with 10 bases in the middle. CDR3 length: 14 residues. Germline-derived CDR1 and CDR2 are SGHTA and FQGNSA. Study observations and caveats: The presence of abundant clonotypes contaminating from the bulk population was possible in FACS-sorted repertoires. Reappearance after the booster was observed for most primary-vaccination clones (roughly 97% CD4, more than 70% CD8).

This TCR was recovered from a man younger than 30 who received the YFV17D yellow fever vaccine. The source material was PBMCs, sampled 5 days after the yellow fever booster vaccination. The chain uses TRBV7-2 and TRBJ2-3, with a tentative D call TRBD1 (6 bases). CDR3 sequence reads: CASSLGGGRDTQYF. The CDR3 region has the DNA TGTGCCAGCAGCTTAGGTGGGGGCAGAGATACGCAGTATTTT.